This T cell receptor beta chain was profiled in a study of cytomegalovirus exposure and HLA in healthy donors. CDR1 and CDR2 from the germline V gene are MDHEN and SYDVKM. The CDR3 extends over 13 amino acids. Trimming pared 7 bases from V and 7 bases from J, leaving 16 bases between. The study's findings and limits: HLA alleles were associated with 15,000 to 20,000 TCR beta sequences in a later analysis at 0.05 false discovery rate.

Use of 60 Vbeta and 13 Jbeta primers characterized the PCR. Libraries were prepared by immunoSEQ multiplex PCR; TCRdb keeps only in-frame clonotypes and omits some of them. The sample includes about 160,000 clones, roughly 80% of them seen just once. A word on this clone: Its target is not known.

The sequenced sample consisted of PBMCs. The rearrangement links TRBV28 to TRBJ1-2; no definite D call. This TCR was recovered from a man aged 45 to 65 in good health and CMV-seropositive. The CDR3 loop reads CASTLGGFGGYTF. The CDR3 DNA is TGTGCCAGCACCCTGGGAGGTTTTGGTGGCTACACCTTC.